One and the same sample provided the 16 T cell receptor beta chains below, sequenced in a study of T cell changes during pregnancy in multiple sclerosis. The assay was immunoSEQ multiplex PCR, and TCRdb's table has in-frame clones only and misses some. The table includes tens of thousands of clones, just over 90% detected once. The sample here was CD4+ T cells from peripheral blood mononuclear cells, taken before pregnancy. These receptors all stem from a female donor with multiple sclerosis, enrolled in a pregnancy study.

The CDR3 bases are TGTGCCAGCAGCCCCCCCCTTTCACCCCTCCACTTT. Translation: CASSPPLSPLHF. V is TRBV7-2 and J is TRBJ1-6; D is ambiguous. The CDR3 sequence is 12 residues long. CDR1 SGHTA and CDR2 FQGNSA come from the germline V gene. V was trimmed by 5 bases and J by 9 bases, leaving 8 bases between them.

This sequence joins TRBV30 and TRBJ1-5; 9 bases line up with TRBD1. The CDR3 is 15 amino acids. V dropped 0 bases and J dropped 4; count of bases not matched to a gene: 4. The germline gives CDR1 GTSNPN, CDR2 SVGIG (reference sequence). DNA of the CDR3: TGTGCCTGGAGTGTAAAAGGGACAGGGAATCAGCCCCAGCATTTT. Translation gives CAWSVKGTGNQPQHF.

This chain connects TRBV28 to TRBJ2-1; possible D gene TRBD2, 6 bases. CDR3 length: 14 residues. Trimming stripped 6 bases from V and 4 bases from J, with 13 bases between. Germline V gives CDR1 MDHEN, CDR2 SYDVKM. The CDR3 is CASRRGTAYNEQFF. The CDR3 DNA is TGTGCCAGCAGGCGCGGGACGGCGTACAATGAGCAGTTCTTC.

This clone was observed once. The chain's CDR3 is CASSPPFRETQYF. The CDR3 region has the DNA TGTGCCAGCTCACCACCCTTCAGGGAGACCCAGTACTTC. The chain recombines TRBV18 with TRBJ2-5; D uncertain. Trimming left V 0 bases short and J 5 bases short, with 7 bases between. The CDR3 runs 13 residues. The germline V gene encodes CDR1 KGHSH and CDR2 LQKENI. Complete variable domain (other parts from reference TRBV18 and TRBJ2-5): NAGVMQNPRHLVRRRGQEARLRCSPMKGHSHVYWYRQLPEEGLKFMVYLQKENIIDESGMPKERFSAEFPKEGPSILRIQQVVRGDSAAYFCASSPPFRETQYFGPGTRLLVL.

The V and J genes are TRBV18 and TRBJ1-3, with D tentatively TRBD1 (6 bases). The germline gives CDR1 KGHSH, CDR2 LQKENI. CDR3 length: 16 amino acids. The ends were cut back, 6 bases at V and 0 bases at J, with 15 bases in the middle. CDR3 loop: CASSTTGSDSGNTIYF. In DNA, the CDR3 is TGTGCCAGCTCTACAACAGGGTCGGACTCTGGAAACACCATATATTTT.

CDR3 sequence (DNA): TGTGCCAGTAGTATCGGGGGGATAACTAATGAAAAACTGTTTTTT. Translating it yields CASSIGGITNEKLFF. This sequence joins TRBV19 and TRBJ1-4; tentatively, D is TRBD1 (5 bases). Germline V CDR1 and CDR2: LNHDA, SQIVND (reference sequence). The V and J ends lost 3 bases and 1 base respectively, with 9 bases between them. This CDR3 comprises 15 residues.

J is TRBJ2-7 and V is TRBV19; 9 bases are a match to TRBD1. Trimming at V came to 7 bases and at J to 6 bases, leaving 16 bases not matched to a gene. The V gene's germline CDR1 is LNHDA and CDR2 SQIVND (reference sequence). The CDR3 is 16 amino acids. In DNA form, the CDR3 reads TGTGCCAGTATTCCGAGACCGGGACAGGGACTGGGCGAGCAGTACTTC. Translated: CASIPRPGQGLGEQYF.

The rearrangement links TRBV19 to TRBJ2-3; 10 nucleotides agree with TRBD2. CDR3 length: 16 residues. V was clipped by 3 bases and J by 6 bases; unmatched bases: 9. Germline V lookup: CDR1 LNHDA, CDR2 SQIVND (reference sequence). This chain's CDR3 is CASSIVAGGKADTQYF. The CDR3 nucleotides read TGTGCCAGTAGTATTGTAGCGGGAGGAAAGGCGGATACGCAGTATTTT. Complete variable domain (other parts from reference TRBV19 and TRBJ2-3): DGGITQSPKYLFRKEGQNVTLSCEQNLNHDAMYWYRQDPGQGLRLIYYSQIVNDFQKGDIAEGYSVSREKKESFPLTVTSAQKNPTAFYLCASSIVAGGKADTQYFGPGTRLTVL.

The chain couples TRBV7-2 to TRBJ1-4, with TRBD1 matching over 10 bases. The CDR3 extends over 13 amino acids. V gave up 5 bases and J gave up 13 bases; unmatched junction bases: 7. Looked up from germline, CDR1 is SGHTA and CDR2 is FQGNSA. CDR3 loop: CASSARDRGSLFF. In DNA form, the CDR3 reads TGTGCCAGCAGCGCAAGGGACAGGGGTTCACTGTTTTTT.

This sequence joins TRBV30 and TRBJ2-7, with 11 bases aligning to TRBD2. The V segment lost 1 base and the J segment 0 bases; nucleotides outside the gene matches: 5. Germline V gene lookup returns CDR1 GTSNPN and CDR2 SVGIG (reference sequence). The CDR3 is 16 residues long. Written as DNA, the CDR3 is TGTGCCTGGAGTGCCCACACTAGCGGGAGCTCCTACGAGCAGTACTTC. Its protein product is CAWSAHTSGSSYEQYF. The full variable domain, completed using reference TRBV30 and TRBJ2-7, is SQTIHQWPATLVQPVGSPLSLECTVEGTSNPNLYWYRQAAGRGLQLLFYSVGIGQISSEVPQNLSASRPQDRQFILSSKKLLLSDSGFYLCAWSAHTSGSSYEQYFGPGTRLTVT.

This sequence joins TRBV7-2 and TRBJ1-4; D uncertain. CDR1 and CDR2 (germline): SGHTA, FQGNSA. V was pared by 3 bases and J by 2 bases, with 7 bases between. This CDR3 has 14 amino acids. CDR3 bases: TGTGCCAGCAGCTTGAGGAGCACTAATGAAAAACTGTTTTTT. Its protein product is CASSLRSTNEKLFF.

The V gene is TRBV4-2, the J gene TRBJ2-3, with TRBD2 matching over 8 bases. V shed 0 bases and J 0 bases; nucleotides not matched to a gene: 11. CDR3 length: 19 amino acids. Germline CDR1 is LGHNA and CDR2 is YNFKEQ. Here the CDR3 DNA reads TGTGCCAGCAGCCAAGATTTTCGGCGGGGGGCTTCTAGCACAGATACGCAGTATTTT. The encoded protein is CASSQDFRRGASSTDTQYF.

In this sample, this clone turned up once. The V call is TRBV7-3, the J call TRBJ2-5, with a weak D call TRBD2 (6 bases). Trimming left V 5 bases short and J 0 bases short, with 7 bases between. CDR1 and CDR2 from the germline V gene are SGHTA and FQGTGA. This CDR3 comprises 13 residues. The CDR3 sequence: CASSRGYQETQYF. The CDR3 nucleotides read TGTGCCAGCAGCCGGGGGTACCAAGAGACCCAGTACTTC.

This clone occurred once. The rearrangement uses TRBV11-2 and TRBJ2-5, with TRBD2 as a possible D gene (5 bases). The CDR3 length is 13 residues. The germline V gene encodes CDR1 SGHAT and CDR2 FQNNGV. Trimming stripped 5 bases from V and 2 bases from J, with 9 bases between. The DNA of the CDR3 is TGTGCCAGCAGCGAGGACTGGCAAGAGACCCAGTACTTC. Its protein is CASSEDWQETQYF. Combining the CDR3 with reference TRBV11-2 and TRBJ2-5 gives the whole variable domain EAGVAQSPRYKIIEKRQSVAFWCNPISGHATLYWYQQILGQGPKLLIQFQNNGVVDDSQLPKDRFSAERLKGVDSTLKIQPAKLEDSAVYLCASSEDWQETQYFGPGTRLLVL.

The rearrangement joins TRBV6-6 to TRBJ2-7; possible D gene TRBD2, 6 bases. Germline V gene data show CDR1 as MNHNY and CDR2 as SVGAGI (reference sequence). CDR3 length: 16 amino acids. Trimming shortened V by 6 bases and J by 0 bases, and 18 bases separated the two germline ends. The CDR3 nucleotides read TGTGCCAGCAGCGACCCCCCAGACGGGAGCTCCTACGAGCAGTACTTC. Its protein is CASSDPPDGSSYEQYF.

The CDR3 spells CASSLSPGETYEQYF. Here the CDR3 DNA reads TGCGCCAGCAGCTTGAGTCCGGGGGAGACTTACGAGCAGTACTTC. This chain connects TRBV5-1 to TRBJ2-7; D may be TRBD2 (6 bases). Germline CDR1 reads SGHRS; CDR2 reads YFSETQ. The CDR3 contains 15 residues. V was trimmed by 1 base and J by 4 bases, leaving 15 bases between them.